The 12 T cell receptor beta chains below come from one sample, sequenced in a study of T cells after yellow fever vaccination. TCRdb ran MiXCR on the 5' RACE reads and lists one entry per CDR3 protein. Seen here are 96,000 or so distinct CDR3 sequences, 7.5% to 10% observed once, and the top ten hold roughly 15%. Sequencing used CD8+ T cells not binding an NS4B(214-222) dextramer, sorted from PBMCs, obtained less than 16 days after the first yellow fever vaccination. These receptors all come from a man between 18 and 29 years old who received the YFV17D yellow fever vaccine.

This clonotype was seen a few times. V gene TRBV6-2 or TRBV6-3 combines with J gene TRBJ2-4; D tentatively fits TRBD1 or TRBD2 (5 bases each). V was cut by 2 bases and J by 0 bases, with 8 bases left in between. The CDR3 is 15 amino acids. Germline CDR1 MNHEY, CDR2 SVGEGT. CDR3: CASSYEGRAKNIQYF. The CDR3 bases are TGTGCCAGCAGTTACGAGGGGAGAGCCAAAAACATTCAGTACTTC.

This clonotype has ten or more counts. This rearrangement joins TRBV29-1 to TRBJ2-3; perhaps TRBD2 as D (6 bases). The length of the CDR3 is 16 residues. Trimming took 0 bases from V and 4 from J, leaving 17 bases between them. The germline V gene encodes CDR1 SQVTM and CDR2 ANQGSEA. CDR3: CSVEDWETVAADTQYF. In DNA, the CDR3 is TGCAGCGTTGAAGATTGGGAAACTGTAGCGGCAGATACGCAGTATTTT.

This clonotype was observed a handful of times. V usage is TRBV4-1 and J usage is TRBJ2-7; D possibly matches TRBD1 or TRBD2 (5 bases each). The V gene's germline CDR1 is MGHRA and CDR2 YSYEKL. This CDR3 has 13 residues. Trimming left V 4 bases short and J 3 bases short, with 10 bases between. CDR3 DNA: TGCGCCAGCAGCCCGGGACCGCACTACGAGCAGTACTTC. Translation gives CASSPGPHYEQYF.

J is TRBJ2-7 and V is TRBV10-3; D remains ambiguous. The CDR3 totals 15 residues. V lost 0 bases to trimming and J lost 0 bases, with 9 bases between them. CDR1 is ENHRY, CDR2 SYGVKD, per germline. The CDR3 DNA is TGTGCCATCAGTGAGTCGCTGGGAAACTCCTACGAGCAGTACGTC. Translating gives CAISESLGNSYEQYV.

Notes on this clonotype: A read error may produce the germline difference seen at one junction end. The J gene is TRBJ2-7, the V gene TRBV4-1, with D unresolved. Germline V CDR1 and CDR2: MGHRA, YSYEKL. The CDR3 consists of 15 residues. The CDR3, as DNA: TGCACCAGCAGCCAAGAGCCCCAGAGCTCCTACGAGCAGTACTTC. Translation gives CTSSQEPQSSYEQYF.

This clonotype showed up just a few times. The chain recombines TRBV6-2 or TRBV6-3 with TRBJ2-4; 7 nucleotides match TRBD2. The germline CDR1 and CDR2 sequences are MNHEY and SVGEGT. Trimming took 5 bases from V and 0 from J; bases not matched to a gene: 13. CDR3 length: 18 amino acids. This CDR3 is CASSPGVAGKLAKNIQYF. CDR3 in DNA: TGTGCCAGCAGTCCCGGGGTAGCGGGTAAACTAGCCAAAAACATTCAGTACTTC.

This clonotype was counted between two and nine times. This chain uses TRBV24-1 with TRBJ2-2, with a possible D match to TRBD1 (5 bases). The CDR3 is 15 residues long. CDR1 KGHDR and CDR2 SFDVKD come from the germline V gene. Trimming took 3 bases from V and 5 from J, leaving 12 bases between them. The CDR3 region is CATSDADSTTGELFF. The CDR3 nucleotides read TGTGCCACCAGTGATGCTGACAGTACGACCGGGGAGCTGTTTTTT.

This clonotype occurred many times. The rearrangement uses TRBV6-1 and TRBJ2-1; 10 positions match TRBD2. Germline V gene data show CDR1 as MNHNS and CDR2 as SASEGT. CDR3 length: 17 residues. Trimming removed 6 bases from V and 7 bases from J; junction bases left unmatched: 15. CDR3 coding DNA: TGTGCCAGCAGCCTATCTAGCGGGGGCCATGTCGGGAATGAGCAGTTCTTC. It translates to CASSLSSGGHVGNEQFF.

This CDR3 reads CASSPGTGYHNSPLHF. The CDR3 DNA follows: TGTGCCAGCAGTCCCGGGACAGGGTATCATAATTCACCCCTCCACTTT. The V gene is TRBV7-9, the J gene TRBJ1-6; 9 bases match TRBD1. CDR3 length: 16 amino acids. V shed 6 bases and J 5 bases; nucleotides not matched to a gene: 8. Germline V gene lookup returns CDR1 SEHNR and CDR2 FQNEAQ (reference sequence).

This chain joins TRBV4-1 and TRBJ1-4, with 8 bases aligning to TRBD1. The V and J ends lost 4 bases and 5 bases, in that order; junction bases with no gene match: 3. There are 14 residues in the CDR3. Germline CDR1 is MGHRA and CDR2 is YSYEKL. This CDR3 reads CASSPGGLNEKLFF. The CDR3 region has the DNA TGCGCCAGCAGCCCAGGGGGCCTGAATGAAAAACTGTTTTTT.

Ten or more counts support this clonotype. The CDR3 coding sequence is TGTGCCAGCAGTCCCCCCGGGACTAGCGGGGAGCACTACGTC. Translated: CASSPPGTSGEHYV. This chain links TRBV2 with TRBJ2-7, with 13 bases matching TRBD2. Germline loops: CDR1 SNHLY, CDR2 FYNNEI. The CDR3 runs 14 residues.

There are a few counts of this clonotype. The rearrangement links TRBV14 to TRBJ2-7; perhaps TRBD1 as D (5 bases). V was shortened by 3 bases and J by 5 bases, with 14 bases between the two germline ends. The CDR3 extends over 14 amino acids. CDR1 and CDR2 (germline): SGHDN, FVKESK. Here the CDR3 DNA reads TGTGCCAGCAGCCAGACAGCGCGAATCGACGAGCAGTACTTC. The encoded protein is CASSQTARIDEQYF.